This record concerns one T cell receptor (beta chain) sequence. The antigen is not known. Markers CD45RO/CCR7/CD25/CD127/CD95/CD27 served to sort CD4+ naive, central memory, regulatory and stem cell-like memory cells. The sample belongs to a study of beta chain features in type 1 diabetes. Study overall: The samples had roughly 100,000,000 sorted cells examined in all.

As every portion of the isolated RNA was reverse transcribed, the sequencing read expressed TCRB transcripts. Here immunoSEQ multiplex PCR was the method, and the copy in TCRdb shows in-frame clones only, minus some. This table has around 25,000 clones, about 70% appearing once. Study outcomes and limitations: Researchers reported that naive, central memory and Treg TCRB repertoires appeared more similar in patients than in healthy donors. Among patients with Type 1 diabetes, TCRB CDR3s were moderately but significantly shorter in every one of the four CD4+ subsets. Any PCR bias toward short templates would affect both groups alike.

The CDR3 has 13 amino acids. J gave up 6 bases and V 3 bases, and 8 bases lay outside the gene matches. Germline CDR1 is SQVTM and CDR2 is ANQGSEA. The chain has TRBV29-1 and TRBJ2-7; 7 positions agree with TRBD1. The source is a woman aged 40 to 50 with type 1 diabetes. The sample taken for sequencing was stem cell memory CD4+ T cells from blood. CDR3 residues: CSVDRQGPGEQYF. In nucleotides, the CDR3 is TGCAGCGTTGATCGACAGGGCCCCGGCGAGCAGTACTTC.